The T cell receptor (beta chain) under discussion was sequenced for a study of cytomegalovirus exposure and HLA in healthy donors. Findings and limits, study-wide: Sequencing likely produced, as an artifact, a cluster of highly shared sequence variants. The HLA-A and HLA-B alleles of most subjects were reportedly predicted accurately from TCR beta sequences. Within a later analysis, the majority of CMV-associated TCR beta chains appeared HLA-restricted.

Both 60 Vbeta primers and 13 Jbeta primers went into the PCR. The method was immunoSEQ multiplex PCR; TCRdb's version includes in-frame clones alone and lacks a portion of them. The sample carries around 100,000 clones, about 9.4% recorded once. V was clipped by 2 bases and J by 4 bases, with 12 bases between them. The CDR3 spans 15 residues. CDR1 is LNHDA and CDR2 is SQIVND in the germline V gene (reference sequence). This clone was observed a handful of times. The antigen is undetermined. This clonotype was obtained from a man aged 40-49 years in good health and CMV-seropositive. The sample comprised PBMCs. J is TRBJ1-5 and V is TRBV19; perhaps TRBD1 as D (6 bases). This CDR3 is CASSIKDRPNQPQHF. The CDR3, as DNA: TGTGCCAGTAGTATAAAGGACAGACCGAATCAGCCCCAGCATTTT.